A single count supports the clone carrying this TCR beta chain. Original processing methods: Scientists estimated how many nucleated cells there were by amplifying reference gene primers. Sequenced by immunoSEQ multiplex PCR; TCRdb stores in-frame clones only, minus some. D and trimming come from the DNA, and the V and J calls and clone size come from that table. The sample holds over 100,000 clones, approximately 88% seen once. The sample comes from a study of blood T cell repertoires in COVID-19. Study information: Material from acute and convalescent COVID-19 was sourced from the United States, Italy and Spain. Sources were T cells, B-cell-depleted T cells, or PBMCs; the material itself was cDNA or gDNA.

Germline values: CDR1 SQVTM, CDR2 ANQGSEA. CDR3 length: 12 amino acids. The V gene lost 5 bases and the J gene lost 6 bases, with 13 bases spanning the gap. This sequence joins TRBV29-1 and TRBJ1-2; TRBD1 is a possible D gene (5 bases). The sequence was obtained from a man aged 50-60 years with acute or convalescent COVID-19. Sequencing input: peripheral blood. Here the CDR3 reads CSVSRGEDGYTF. DNA for the CDR3: TGCAGCGTTTCGCGAGGGGAGGATGGCTACACCTTC.